This TCR beta chain was observed in a study of CD8+CD57+ T cells in acquired aplastic anemia. Broader study findings: Sharing between patients and controls was observed for around 30 CD8+ CDR3 sequences.

Profiles of TCR beta VDJ and CDR3 were generated from a genomic DNA template. TCRdb analysed the reads with MiXCR anew, one entry per CDR3 protein. This table holds 200,000 to 250,000 distinct CDR3 sequences, roughly 35% found once. This clonotype was counted many times. The target antigen is unknown. Between the trimmed V and J ends, which lost 5 bases and 1 base, there was a span of 13 bases. Germline CDR1 SGHTA, CDR2 FQGNSA. The CDR3 is made up of 15 amino acids. The sample consisted of sorted CD4+, CD8+, or CD8+CD57+ T cells (not recorded which) from PBMCs. The TCR sequence derives from a human donor in good health, serving as a control. J is TRBJ2-3 and V is TRBV7-2; D tentatively fits TRBD1 or TRBD2 (5 bases each). Here the CDR3 DNA reads TGTGCCAGCAGCGACGTGGGGGAAGGCACAGATACGCAGTATTTT. This sequence encodes CASSDVGEGTDTQYF. Drawing the rest from reference TRBV7-2 and TRBJ2-3, the complete variable domain is GAGVSQSPSNKVTEKGKDVELRCDPISGHTALYWYRQSLGQGLEFLIYFQGNSAPDKSGLPSDRFSAERTGGSVSTLTIQRTQQEDSAVYLCASSDVGEGTDTQYFGPGTRLTVL.